This T cell receptor beta chain appears in the sequencing data of a study of OX40 agonist ivuxolimab in advanced cancers. Across the whole study: Patients received intravenous ivuxolimab every 2 weeks at 0.01 to 10 mg/kg. The study enrolled dose-escalation patients with hepatocellular carcinoma, melanoma, renal cell or head and neck cancer. General study results and limits: At 0.1 to 3.0 mg/kg and by week 6, clonal expansion occurred in CD4+ and CD8+ blood T cells. Expansion of clones was among the lowest in partial responders at 0.1-3.0 mg/kg.

Here immunoSEQ multiplex PCR was the method, and the copy in TCRdb shows in-frame clones only, minus some. The top ten hold 12% of the sample, which has 15,000 to 25,000 clones, about two thirds seen once. As concerns this clone: The target antigen is unknown.

Germline V CDR1 and CDR2: MNHNY, SVGAGI (reference sequence). The V end was cut by 0 bases, the J end by 10 bases, with 10 bases between. This CDR3 is 13 amino acids long. Sequenced material: CD4+ or CD8+ T cells sorted from blood, taken in a trial of the OX40 agonist ivuxolimab. This receptor was taken from an adult with an advanced solid tumor such as melanoma, head and neck, liver or kidney cancer. This chain connects TRBV6-6 to TRBJ2-1; D remains ambiguous. The CDR3 DNA follows: TGTGCCAGCAGTTACTCGCCCTCTTACGAGCAGTTCTTC. Amino acids: CASSYSPSYEQFF.